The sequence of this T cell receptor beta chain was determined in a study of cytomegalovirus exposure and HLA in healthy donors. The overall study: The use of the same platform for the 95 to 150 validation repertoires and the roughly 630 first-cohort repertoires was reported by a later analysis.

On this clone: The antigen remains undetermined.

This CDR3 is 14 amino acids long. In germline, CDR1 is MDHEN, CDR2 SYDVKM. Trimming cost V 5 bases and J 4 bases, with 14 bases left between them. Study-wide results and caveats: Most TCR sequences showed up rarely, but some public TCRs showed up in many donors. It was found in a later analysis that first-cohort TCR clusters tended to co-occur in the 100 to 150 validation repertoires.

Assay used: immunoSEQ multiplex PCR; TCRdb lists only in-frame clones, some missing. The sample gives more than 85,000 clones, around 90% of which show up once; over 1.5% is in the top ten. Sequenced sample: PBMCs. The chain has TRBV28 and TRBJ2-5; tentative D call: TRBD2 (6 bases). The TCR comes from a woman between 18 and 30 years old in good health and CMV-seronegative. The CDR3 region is CASSRDMGGETQYF. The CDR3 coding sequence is TGTGCCAGCAGTCGAGACATGGGAGGAGAGACCCAGTACTTC.